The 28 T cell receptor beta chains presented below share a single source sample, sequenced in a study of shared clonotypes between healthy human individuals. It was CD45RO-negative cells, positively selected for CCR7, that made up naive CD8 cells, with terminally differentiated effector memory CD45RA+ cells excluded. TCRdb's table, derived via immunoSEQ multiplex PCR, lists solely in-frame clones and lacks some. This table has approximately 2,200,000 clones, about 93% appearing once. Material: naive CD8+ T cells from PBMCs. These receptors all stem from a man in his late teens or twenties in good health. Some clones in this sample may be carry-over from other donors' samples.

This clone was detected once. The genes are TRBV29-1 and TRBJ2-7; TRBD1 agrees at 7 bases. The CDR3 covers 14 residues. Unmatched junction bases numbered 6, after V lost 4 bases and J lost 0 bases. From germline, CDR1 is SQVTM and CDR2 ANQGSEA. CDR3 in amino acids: CSVVGAGGSYEQYF. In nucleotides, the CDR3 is TGCAGCGTTGTGGGGGCAGGGGGCTCCTACGAGCAGTACTTC.

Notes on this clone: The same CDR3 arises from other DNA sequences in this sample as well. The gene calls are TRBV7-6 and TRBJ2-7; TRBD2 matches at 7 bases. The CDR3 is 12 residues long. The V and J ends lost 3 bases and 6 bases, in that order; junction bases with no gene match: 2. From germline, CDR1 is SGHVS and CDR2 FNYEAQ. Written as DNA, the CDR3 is TGTGCCAGCAGCTTGGGCGGGGGCGAGCAGTACTTC. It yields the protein CASSLGGGEQYF. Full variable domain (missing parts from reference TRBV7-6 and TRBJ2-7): GAGVSQSPRYKVTKRGQDVALRCDPISGHVSLYWYRQALGQGPEFLTYFNYEAQQDKSGLPNDRFSAERPEGSISTLTIQRTEQRDSAMYRCASSLGGGEQYFGPGTRLTVT.

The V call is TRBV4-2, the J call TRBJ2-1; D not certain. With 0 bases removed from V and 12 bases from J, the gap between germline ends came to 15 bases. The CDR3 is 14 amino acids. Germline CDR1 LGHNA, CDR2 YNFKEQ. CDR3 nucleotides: TGTGCCAGCAGCCAAGAATCCAATTTGCAGGCGCAGTTCTTC. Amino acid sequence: CASSQESNLQAQFF.

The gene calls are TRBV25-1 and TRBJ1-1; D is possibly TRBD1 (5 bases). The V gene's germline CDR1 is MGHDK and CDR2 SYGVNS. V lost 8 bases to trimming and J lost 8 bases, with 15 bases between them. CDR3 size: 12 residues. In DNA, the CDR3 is TGTGCCAGCGGTCTACTAACAGGCGAAGCTTTCTTT. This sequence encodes CASGLLTGEAFF.

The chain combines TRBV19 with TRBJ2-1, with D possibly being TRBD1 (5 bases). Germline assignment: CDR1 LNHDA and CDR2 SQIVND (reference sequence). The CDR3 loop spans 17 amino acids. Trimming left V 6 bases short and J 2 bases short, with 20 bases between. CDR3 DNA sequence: TGTGCCAGTAGATTAGGGGTTGGCGACAGAACCTACAATGAGCAGTTCTTC. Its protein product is CASRLGVGDRTYNEQFF.

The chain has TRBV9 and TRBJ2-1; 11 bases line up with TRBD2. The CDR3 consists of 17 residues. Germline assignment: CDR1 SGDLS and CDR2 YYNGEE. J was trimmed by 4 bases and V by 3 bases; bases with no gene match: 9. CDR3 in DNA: TGTGCCAGCAGCGGACGGGGGGCTAGCGGGAGGTACAATGAGCAGTTCTTC. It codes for CASSGRGASGRYNEQFF.

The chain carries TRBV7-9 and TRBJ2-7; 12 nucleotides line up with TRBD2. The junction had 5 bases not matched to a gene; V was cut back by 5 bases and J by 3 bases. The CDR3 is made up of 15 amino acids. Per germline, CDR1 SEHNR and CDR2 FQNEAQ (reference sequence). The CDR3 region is CASSPRTSGNYEQYF. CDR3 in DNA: TGTGCCAGCAGCCCGCGGACTAGCGGGAACTACGAGCAGTACTTC.

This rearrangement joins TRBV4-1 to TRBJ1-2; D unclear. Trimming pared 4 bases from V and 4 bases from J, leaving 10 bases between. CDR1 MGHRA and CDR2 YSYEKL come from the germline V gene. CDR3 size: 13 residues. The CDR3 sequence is CASSPSRPYGYTF. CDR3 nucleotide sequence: TGCGCCAGCAGCCCCTCTCGTCCCTATGGCTACACCTTC.

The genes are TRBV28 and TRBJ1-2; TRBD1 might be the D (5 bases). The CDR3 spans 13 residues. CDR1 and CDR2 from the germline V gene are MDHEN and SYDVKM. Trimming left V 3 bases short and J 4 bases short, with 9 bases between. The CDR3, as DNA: TGTGCCAGCAGTTTGACAGAGAGCTATGGCTACACCTTC. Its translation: CASSLTESYGYTF.

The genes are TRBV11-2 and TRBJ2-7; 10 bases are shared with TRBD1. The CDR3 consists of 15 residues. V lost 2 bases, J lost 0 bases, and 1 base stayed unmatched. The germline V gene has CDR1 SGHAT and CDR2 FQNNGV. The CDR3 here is CASSLRTGGSYEQYF. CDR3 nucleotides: TGTGCCAGCAGCTTAAGGACAGGGGGCTCCTACGAGCAGTACTTC.

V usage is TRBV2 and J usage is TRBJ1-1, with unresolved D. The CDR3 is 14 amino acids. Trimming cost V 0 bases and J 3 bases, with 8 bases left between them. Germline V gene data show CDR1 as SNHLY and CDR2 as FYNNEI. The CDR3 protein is CASSEAAYYTEAFF. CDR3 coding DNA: TGTGCCAGCAGTGAAGCGGCCTACTACACTGAAGCTTTCTTT.

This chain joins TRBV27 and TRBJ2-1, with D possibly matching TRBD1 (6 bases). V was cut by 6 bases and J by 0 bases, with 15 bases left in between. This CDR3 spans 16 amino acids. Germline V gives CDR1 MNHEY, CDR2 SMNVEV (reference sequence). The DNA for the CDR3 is TGTGCCAGCAGCCCGTATCAGGGGAGCTCCTACAATGAGCAGTTCTTC. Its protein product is CASSPYQGSSYNEQFF.

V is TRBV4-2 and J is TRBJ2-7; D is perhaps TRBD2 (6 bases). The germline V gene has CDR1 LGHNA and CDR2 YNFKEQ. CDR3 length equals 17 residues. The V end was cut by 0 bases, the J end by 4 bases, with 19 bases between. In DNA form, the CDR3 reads TGTGCCAGCAGCCAAGATATGGGGGGTTGGGACCGTTACGAGCAGTACTTC. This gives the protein CASSQDMGGWDRYEQYF.

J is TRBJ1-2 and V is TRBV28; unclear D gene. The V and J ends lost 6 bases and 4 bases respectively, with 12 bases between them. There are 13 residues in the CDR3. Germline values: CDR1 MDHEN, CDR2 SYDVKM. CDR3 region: CASSPRSFYGYTF. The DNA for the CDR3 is TGTGCCAGCAGCCCCCGGAGTTTCTATGGCTACACCTTC.

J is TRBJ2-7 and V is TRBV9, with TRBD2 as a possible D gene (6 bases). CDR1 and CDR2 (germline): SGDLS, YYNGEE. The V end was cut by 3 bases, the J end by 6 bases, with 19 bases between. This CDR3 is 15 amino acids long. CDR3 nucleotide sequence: TGTGCCAGCAGCGGTTACGGGAGCCCCTCTACCGAGCAGTACTTC. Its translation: CASSGYGSPSTEQYF. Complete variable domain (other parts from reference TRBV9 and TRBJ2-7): DSGVTQTPKHLITATGQRVTLRCSPRSGDLSVYWYQQSLDQGLQFLIQYYNGEERAKGNILERFSAQQFPDLHSELNLSSLELGDSALYFCASSGYGSPSTEQYFGPGTRLTVT.

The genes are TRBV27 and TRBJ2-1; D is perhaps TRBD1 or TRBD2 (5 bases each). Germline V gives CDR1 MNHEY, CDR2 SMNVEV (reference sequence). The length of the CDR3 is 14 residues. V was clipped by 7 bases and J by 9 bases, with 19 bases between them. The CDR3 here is CASTWGTGQGEQFF. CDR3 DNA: TGTGCCAGCACCTGGGGGACCGGGCAAGGTGAGCAGTTCTTC.

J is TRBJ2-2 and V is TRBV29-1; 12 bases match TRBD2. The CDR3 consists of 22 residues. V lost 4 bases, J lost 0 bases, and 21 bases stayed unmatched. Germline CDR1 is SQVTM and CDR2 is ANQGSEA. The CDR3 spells CSVGPPVTWLAGGVANTGELFF. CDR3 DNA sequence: TGCAGCGTTGGGCCCCCTGTTACGTGGCTAGCGGGAGGGGTGGCGAACACCGGGGAGCTGTTTTTT.

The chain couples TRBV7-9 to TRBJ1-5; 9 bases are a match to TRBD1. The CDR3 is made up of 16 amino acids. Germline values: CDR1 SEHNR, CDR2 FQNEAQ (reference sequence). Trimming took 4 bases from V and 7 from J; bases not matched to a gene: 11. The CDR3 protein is CASSSTHGDRDQPQHF. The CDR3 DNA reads TGTGCCAGCAGCTCGACTCACGGGGACAGGGACCAGCCCCAGCATTTT.

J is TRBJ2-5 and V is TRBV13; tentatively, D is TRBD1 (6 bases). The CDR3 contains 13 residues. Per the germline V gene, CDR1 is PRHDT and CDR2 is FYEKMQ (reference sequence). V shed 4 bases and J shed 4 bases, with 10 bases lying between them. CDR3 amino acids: CASSSQGSETQYF. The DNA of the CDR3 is TGTGCCAGCAGCTCACAGGGCTCAGAGACCCAGTACTTC.

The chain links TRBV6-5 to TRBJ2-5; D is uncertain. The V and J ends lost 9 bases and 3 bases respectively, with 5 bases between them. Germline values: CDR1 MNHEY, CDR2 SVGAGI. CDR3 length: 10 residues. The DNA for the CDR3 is TGTGCCAGTGGAAAAGAGACCCAGTACTTC. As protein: CASGKETQYF.

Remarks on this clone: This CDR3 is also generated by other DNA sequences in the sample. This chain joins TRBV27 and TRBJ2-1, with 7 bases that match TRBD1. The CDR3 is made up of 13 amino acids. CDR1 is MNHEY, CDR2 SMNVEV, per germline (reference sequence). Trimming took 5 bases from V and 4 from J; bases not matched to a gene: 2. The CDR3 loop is CASSSRGYNEQFF. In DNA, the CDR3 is TGTGCCAGCAGTAGCAGGGGGTACAATGAGCAGTTCTTC.

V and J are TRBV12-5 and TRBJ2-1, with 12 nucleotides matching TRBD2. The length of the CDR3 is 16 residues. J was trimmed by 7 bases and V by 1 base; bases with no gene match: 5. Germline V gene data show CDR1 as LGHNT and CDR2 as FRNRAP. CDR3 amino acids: CASGLGLAGAANEQFF. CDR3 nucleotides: TGTGCTAGTGGTTTGGGACTAGCGGGAGCCGCAAATGAGCAGTTCTTC. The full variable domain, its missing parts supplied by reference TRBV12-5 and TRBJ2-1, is DARVTQTPRHKVTEMGQEVTMRCQPILGHNTVFWYRQTMMQGLELLAYFRNRAPLDDSGMPKDRFSAEMPDATLATLKIQPSEPRDSAVYFCASGLGLAGAANEQFFGPGTRLTVL.

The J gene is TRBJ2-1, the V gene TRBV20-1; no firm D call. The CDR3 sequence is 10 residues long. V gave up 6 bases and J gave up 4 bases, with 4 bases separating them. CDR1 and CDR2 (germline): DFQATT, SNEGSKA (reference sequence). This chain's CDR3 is CSALYNEQFF. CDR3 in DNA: TGCAGTGCCCTTTACAATGAGCAGTTCTTC.

The CDR3 DNA sequence: TGTGCCAGCAGTGACAGGATCGCGCCCTACGAGCAGTACTTC. Its protein is CASSDRIAPYEQYF. This rearrangement joins TRBV6-1 to TRBJ2-7; D unresolved. The CDR3 contains 14 residues. V shed 3 bases and J shed 2 bases, with 11 bases lying between them. Germline V CDR1 and CDR2: MNHNS, SASEGT.

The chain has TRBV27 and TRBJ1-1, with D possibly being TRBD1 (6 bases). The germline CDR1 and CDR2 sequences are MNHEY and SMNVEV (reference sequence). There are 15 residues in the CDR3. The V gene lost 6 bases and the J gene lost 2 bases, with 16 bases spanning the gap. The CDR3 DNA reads TGTGCCAGCAGAAATAGGGGGGGCGCTAACACTGAAGCTTTCTTT. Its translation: CASRNRGGANTEAFF.

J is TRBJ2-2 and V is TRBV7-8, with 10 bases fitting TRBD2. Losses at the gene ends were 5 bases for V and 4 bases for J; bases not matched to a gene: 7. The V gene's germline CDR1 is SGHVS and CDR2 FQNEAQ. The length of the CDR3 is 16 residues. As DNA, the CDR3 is TGTGCCAGCAGCGCCCTAGCGGGAGTGGTCACCGGGGAGCTGTTTTTT. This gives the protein CASSALAGVVTGELFF.

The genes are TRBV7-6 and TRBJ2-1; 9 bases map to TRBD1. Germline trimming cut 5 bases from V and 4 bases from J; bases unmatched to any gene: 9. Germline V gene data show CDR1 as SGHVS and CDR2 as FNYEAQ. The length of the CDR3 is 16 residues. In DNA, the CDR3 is TGTGCCAGCAGCCCTTTCGGGACAGGGAAGTACAATGAGCAGTTCTTC. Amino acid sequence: CASSPFGTGKYNEQFF.

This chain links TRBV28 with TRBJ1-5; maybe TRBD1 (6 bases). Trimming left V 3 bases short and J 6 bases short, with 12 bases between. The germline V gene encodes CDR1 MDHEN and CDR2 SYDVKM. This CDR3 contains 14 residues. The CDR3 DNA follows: TGTGCCAGCAGTTTTAAGGGGGGCGGTCAGCCCCAGCATTTT. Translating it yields CASSFKGGGQPQHF.